This record concerns one T cell receptor beta chain sequence. The target antigen is unknown. Sequenced with the Oncomine TCR Beta short-read assay was DNA taken from cultured CD4+ T cells. TCRdb reanalysed the PCR reads using MiXCR and keeps one entry per CDR3 protein. The data contain 15,000 to 20,000 distinct CDR3 sequences, roughly three fifths of them singletons. Treatment here: roughly 11-day PBMC culture with coronavirus spike peptide pools or control peptides (ViraFEST assay). ViraFEST stimulated the growth of antigen-specific T cells using peptide pools and subsequently profiled their TCRs by sequencing. Per-well cultures of 1.8 million or so PBMCs received roughly 9.9 IU/ml IL-2 and approximately 9.1 ug/ml peptide pools. With fresh IL-2 medium, half the medium was replaced on days 3 and 7. This record comes from a study of vaccination and CD4 T cells after COVID-19. Study-level results: For SARS-CoV-2-reactive clonotypes, the median went from roughly 21 to 40, a nonsignificant increase.

Sequenced: CD4+ T cells from blood, cultured in vitro. The source is a human donor who had recovered from COVID-19.

DNA of the CDR3: TGCAGTGCGAGACTAGCGGGAGGGCCGGGCGAGCAGTACTTC. This translates into CSARLAGGPGEQYF. The chain has TRBV20-1 and TRBJ2-7; 14 nucleotides match TRBD2. The length of the CDR3 is 14 residues. The V and J ends lost 6 bases and 6 bases, in that order; junction bases with no gene match: 7. CDR1 and CDR2 from the germline V gene are DFQATT and SNEGSKA (reference sequence).